This TCR beta chain was documented in a study of OX40 agonist ivuxolimab in advanced cancers. The method was immunoSEQ multiplex PCR; TCRdb's version includes in-frame clones alone and lacks a portion of them. The data hold around 46,000 clones, with more than 85% observed a single time. The CDR3 is 13 residues long. The ends lost 5 bases at V and 9 bases at J; junction bases unmatched: 3. Germline values: CDR1 LNHDA, CDR2 SQIVND (reference sequence). The chain recombines TRBV19 with TRBJ1-5; the match to TRBD1 covers 11 bases. This specimen was CD4+ or CD8+ T cells sorted from blood, taken in a trial of the OX40 agonist ivuxolimab. This clonotype was obtained from an adult with an advanced solid tumor such as melanoma, head and neck, liver or kidney cancer. CDR3 nucleotides: TGTGCCAGTAGTGGGACAGGGGGGCGGCCCCAGCATTTT. Its translation is CASSGTGGRPQHF. Based on the CDR3 plus reference TRBV19 and TRBJ1-5, the full variable domain is DGGITQSPKYLFRKEGQNVTLSCEQNLNHDAMYWYRQDPGQGLRLIYYSQIVNDFQKGDIAEGYSVSREKKESFPLTVTSAQKNPTAFYLCASSGTGGRPQHFGDGTRLSIL.